This TCR beta chain emerged from a study of blood T cell repertoires in COVID-19. Study-wide context: Resolution of symptoms, clearance, or two negative PCRs was present in recovered Cohort 3 donors.

CDR3 length: 11 residues. From germline, CDR1 is KGHSH and CDR2 LQKENI. The V and J ends lost 5 bases and 3 bases respectively, with 5 bases between them. In the original processing: Amplified reference gene primers provided the basis for estimating nucleated cell counts. Here immunoSEQ multiplex PCR was the method, and the copy in TCRdb shows in-frame clones only, minus some. That table gives V, J and clone size, and the DNA gave D and trimming. Found here are a few hundred thousand clones, more than 75% of them singletons; the top ten hold 2% to 2.5%. Across about two dozen US areas, participants ranged in age from 18 to 89 years. Self-reported history from a screening survey and questionnaire set each donor's cohort.

This TCR was recovered from a woman in her fifties or sixties in a cohort exposed to, infected with or recovered from COVID-19 (not recorded which). Sequenced: PBMCs or T cells enriched from blood (not recorded which). This chain uses TRBV18 with TRBJ2-7, with D unclear. CDR3 DNA sequence: TGTGCCAGCTCATCGTACTACGAGCAGTACTTC. Protein: CASSSYYEQYF.